Shown below are 10 T cell receptor beta chains from a single sample sequenced in a study of T cell repertoires in cytomegalovirus infection. Via MiXCR, TCRdb re-called the reads, giving one row per CDR3 protein. This sample has about 830,000 distinct CDR3 sequences, with 32% found just once. Their antigen targets remain unknown. Sequencing used cultured CD8+ T cells from PBMCs, obtained from culture after CMV antigen stimulation. The receptors stem from a human donor in good health (CMV status not recorded). Some clones in this sample may be carry-over from other donors' samples.

The chain joins TRBV28 to TRBJ1-1; 8 bases agree with TRBD1. V shed 2 bases, J shed 5 bases, and the junction held 4 bases outside the gene matches. Germline-derived CDR1 and CDR2 are MDHEN and SYDVKM. The CDR3 consists of 14 residues. The CDR3 sequence: CASSLNRGWTEAFF. In DNA, the CDR3 is TGTGCCAGCAGTTTAAACAGGGGGTGGACTGAAGCTTTCTTT.

This clonotype was seen a handful of times. The chain carries TRBV6-5 and TRBJ2-6; D not certain. Germline V gene data show CDR1 as MNHEY and CDR2 as SVGAGI. V was shortened by 0 bases and J by 4 bases, with 10 bases between the two germline ends. The length of the CDR3 is 16 residues. This CDR3 is CASSYSTPRGANVLTF. The CDR3 region has the DNA TGTGCCAGCAGTTACTCGACTCCTCGGGGGGCCAACGTCCTGACTTTC.

This rearrangement joins TRBV19 to TRBJ2-5, with D hard to call. The CDR3 has 13 amino acids. Germline CDR1 and CDR2: LNHDA and SQIVND (reference sequence). V lost 0 bases and J lost 5, with 7 bases in between. The CDR3 coding sequence is TGTGCCAGTAGTATAGATCGGTGGGAGACCCAGTACTTC. It is translated as CASSIDRWETQYF.

The rearrangement uses TRBV7-3 and TRBJ1-1; no definite D call. V was trimmed by 4 bases and J by 9 bases, leaving 15 bases between them. The CDR3 loop spans 13 amino acids. In germline, CDR1 is SGHTA, CDR2 FQGTGA. This chain's CDR3 is CASSSTVTKQAFF. For the CDR3, the DNA is TGTGCCAGCAGCTCAACAGTAACTAAGCAAGCTTTCTTT. The full variable domain, completed using reference TRBV7-3 and TRBJ1-1, is GAGVSQTPSNKVTEKGKYVELRCDPISGHTALYWYRQSLGQGPEFLIYFQGTGAADDSGLPNDRFFAVRPEGSVSTLKIQRTERGDSAVYLCASSSTVTKQAFFGQGTRLTVV.

This clonotype was counted between two and nine times. The chain couples TRBV4-1 to TRBJ2-3; the D gene is possibly TRBD2 (6 bases). Trimming pared 1 base from V and 6 bases from J, leaving 14 bases between. This CDR3 contains 15 residues. Germline lookup yields CDR1 MGHRA and CDR2 YSYEKL. The CDR3 spells CASSQGGVMGDTQYF. CDR3 nucleotides: TGCGCCAGCAGCCAAGGCGGGGTAATGGGGGATACGCAGTATTTT.

This clonotype appeared a few times. The rearrangement joins TRBV23-1 to TRBJ2-3; 8 bases are shared with TRBD1. TRBV23-1 is an ORF, with its function uncertain. CDR3 length: 13 residues. V lost 5 bases and J lost 4; bases outside the gene matches: 2. The CDR3, as DNA: TGCGCCAGCAGTACACAGGGGGCAGATACGCAGTATTTT. Translated: CASSTQGADTQYF.

The CDR3 reads CASSIDNSYNEQFF. The CDR3 DNA follows: TGTGCCAGTAGTATTGACAACTCCTACAATGAGCAGTTCTTC. The V gene is TRBV19, the J gene TRBJ2-1; D call uncertain. CDR1 and CDR2 from the germline V gene are LNHDA and SQIVND (reference sequence). Trimming left V 3 bases short and J 0 bases short, with 6 bases between. The CDR3 consists of 14 residues.

The chain carries TRBV10-3 and TRBJ2-7; D assignment may be TRBD1 or TRBD2 (5 bases each). The V end lost 6 bases, the J end lost 5 bases, and 14 bases lay between the germline ends. This CDR3 has 13 amino acids. Per germline, CDR1 ENHRY and CDR2 SYGVKD. The CDR3 loop reads CAIRVGTVNEQYF. The CDR3 DNA is TGTGCCATCAGGGTGGGGACGGTCAACGAGCAGTACTTC.

The rearrangement uses TRBV6-1 and TRBJ2-3; tentatively, D is TRBD1 or TRBD2 (5 bases each). The germline gives CDR1 MNHNS, CDR2 SASEGT. This CDR3 region has 15 residues. V was cut by 6 bases and J by 1 base, with 14 bases left in between. The CDR3 sequence is CASSIREKGTDTQYF. The CDR3 DNA reads TGTGCCAGCAGCATCAGGGAGAAGGGCACAGATACGCAGTATTTT.

This clonotype was detected only a few times. The genes are TRBV7-3 and TRBJ2-6; D is unclear. Trimming pared 4 bases from V and 1 base from J, leaving 8 bases between. This CDR3 has 15 amino acids. Germline lookup yields CDR1 SGHTA and CDR2 FQGTGA. CDR3 nucleotide sequence: TGTGCCAGCAGCTCCACAGAGTCTGGGGCCAACGTCCTGACTTTC. As protein: CASSSTESGANVLTF.